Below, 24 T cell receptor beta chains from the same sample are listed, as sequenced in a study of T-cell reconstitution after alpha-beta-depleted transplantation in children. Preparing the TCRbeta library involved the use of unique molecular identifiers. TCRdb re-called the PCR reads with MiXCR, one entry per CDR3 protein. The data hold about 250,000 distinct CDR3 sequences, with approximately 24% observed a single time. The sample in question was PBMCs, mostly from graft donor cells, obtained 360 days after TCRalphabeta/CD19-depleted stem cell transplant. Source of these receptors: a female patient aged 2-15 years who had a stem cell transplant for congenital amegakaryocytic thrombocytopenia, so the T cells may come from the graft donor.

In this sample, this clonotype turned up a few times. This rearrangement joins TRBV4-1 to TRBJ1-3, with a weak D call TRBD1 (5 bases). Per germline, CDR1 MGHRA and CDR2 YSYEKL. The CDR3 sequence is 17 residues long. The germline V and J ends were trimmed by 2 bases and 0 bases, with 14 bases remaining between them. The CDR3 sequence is CASSQQGRTSSGNTIYF. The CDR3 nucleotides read TGCGCCAGCAGCCAACAGGGCAGGACGAGCTCTGGAAACACCATATATTTT.

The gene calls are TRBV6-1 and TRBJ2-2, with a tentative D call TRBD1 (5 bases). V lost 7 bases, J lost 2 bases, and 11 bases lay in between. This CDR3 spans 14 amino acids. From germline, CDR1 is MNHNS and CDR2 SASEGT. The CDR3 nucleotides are TGTGCCAGCATCAGGACATTTAACACCGGGGAGCTGTTTTTT. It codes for CASIRTFNTGELFF.

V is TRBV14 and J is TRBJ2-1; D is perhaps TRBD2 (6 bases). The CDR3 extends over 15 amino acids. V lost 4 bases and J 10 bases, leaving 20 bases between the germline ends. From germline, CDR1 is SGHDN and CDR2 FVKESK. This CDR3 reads CASSRPTGLQTEQFF. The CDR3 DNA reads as TGTGCCAGCAGCCGCCCGACGGGACTCCAGACGGAGCAGTTCTTC.

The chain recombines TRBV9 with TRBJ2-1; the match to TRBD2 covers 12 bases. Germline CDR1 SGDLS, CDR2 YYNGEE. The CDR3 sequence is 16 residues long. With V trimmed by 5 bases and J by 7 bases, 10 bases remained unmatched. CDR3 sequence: CASSTSGRLVRNEQFF. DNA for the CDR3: TGTGCCAGCAGTACTAGCGGGAGGTTGGTAAGAAATGAGCAGTTCTTC.

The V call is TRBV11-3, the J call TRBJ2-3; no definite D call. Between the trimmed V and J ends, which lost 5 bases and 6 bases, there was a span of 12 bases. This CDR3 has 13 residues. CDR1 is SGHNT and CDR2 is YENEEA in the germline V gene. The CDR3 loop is CASSQIIGDTQYF. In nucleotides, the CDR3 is TGTGCCAGCAGCCAGATTATTGGTGATACGCAGTATTTT.

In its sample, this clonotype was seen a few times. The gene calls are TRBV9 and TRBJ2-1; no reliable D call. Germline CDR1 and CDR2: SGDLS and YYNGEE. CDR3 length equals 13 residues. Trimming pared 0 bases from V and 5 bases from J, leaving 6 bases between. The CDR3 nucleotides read TGTGCCAGCAGCGTAGCAACCCACAATGAGCAGTTCTTC. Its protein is CASSVATHNEQFF.

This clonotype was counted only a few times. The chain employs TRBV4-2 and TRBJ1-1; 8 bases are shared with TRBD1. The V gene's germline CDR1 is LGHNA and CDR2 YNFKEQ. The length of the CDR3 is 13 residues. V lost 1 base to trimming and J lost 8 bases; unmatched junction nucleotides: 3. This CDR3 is CASSQVGDREAFF. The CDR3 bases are TGTGCCAGCAGCCAAGTTGGGGACAGGGAAGCTTTCTTT.

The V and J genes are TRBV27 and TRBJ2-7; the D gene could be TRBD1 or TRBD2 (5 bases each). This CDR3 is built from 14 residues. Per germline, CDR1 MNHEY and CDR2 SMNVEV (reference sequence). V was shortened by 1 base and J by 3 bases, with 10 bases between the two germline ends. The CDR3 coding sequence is TGTGCCAGCAGTTTATGGGGCGGAGGCTACGAGCAGTACTTC. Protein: CASSLWGGGYEQYF.

This chain's CDR3 is CASSYSSGGAVYTGELFF. The CDR3 DNA sequence: TGTGCCAGCAGTTACTCGAGCGGGGGGGCCGTTTACACCGGGGAGCTGTTTTTT. The genes are TRBV6-5 and TRBJ2-2; TRBD2 matches 10 bases. The junction had 7 bases not matched to a gene; V was cut back by 0 bases and J by 3 bases. This CDR3 is 18 amino acids long. From germline, CDR1 is MNHEY and CDR2 SVGAGI.

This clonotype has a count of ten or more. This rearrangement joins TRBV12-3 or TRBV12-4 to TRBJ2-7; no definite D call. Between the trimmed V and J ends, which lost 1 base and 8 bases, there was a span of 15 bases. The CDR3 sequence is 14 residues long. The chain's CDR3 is CASSLGYVMEKQYF. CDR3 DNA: TGTGCCAGCAGTTTAGGGTACGTTATGGAAAAGCAGTACTTC.

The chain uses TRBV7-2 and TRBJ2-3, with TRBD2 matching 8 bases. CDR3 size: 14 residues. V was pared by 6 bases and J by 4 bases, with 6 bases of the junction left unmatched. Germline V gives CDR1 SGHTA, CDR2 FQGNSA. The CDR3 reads CASRLGLASDTQYF. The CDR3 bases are TGTGCCAGCAGACTAGGACTAGCTTCAGATACGCAGTATTTT.

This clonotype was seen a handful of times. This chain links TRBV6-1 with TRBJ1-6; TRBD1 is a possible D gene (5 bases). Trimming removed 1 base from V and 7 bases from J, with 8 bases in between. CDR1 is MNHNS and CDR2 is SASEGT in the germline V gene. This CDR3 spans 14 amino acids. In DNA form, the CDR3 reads TGTGCCAGCAGTGAAGGGGGCAGAAATTCACCCCTCCACTTT. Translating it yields CASSEGGRNSPLHF.

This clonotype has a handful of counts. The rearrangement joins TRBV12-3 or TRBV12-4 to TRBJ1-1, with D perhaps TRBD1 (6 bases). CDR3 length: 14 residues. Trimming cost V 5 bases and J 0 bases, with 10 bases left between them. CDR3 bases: TGTGCCAGCAGTCAGACAGGATTGAACACTGAAGCTTTCTTT. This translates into CASSQTGLNTEAFF.

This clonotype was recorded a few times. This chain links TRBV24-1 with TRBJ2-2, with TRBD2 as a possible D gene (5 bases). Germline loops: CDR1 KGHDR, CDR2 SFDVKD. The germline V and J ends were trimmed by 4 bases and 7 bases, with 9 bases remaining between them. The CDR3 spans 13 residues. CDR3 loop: CATSDPGGGELFF. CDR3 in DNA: TGTGCCACCAGTGACCCAGGAGGCGGGGAGCTGTTTTTT.

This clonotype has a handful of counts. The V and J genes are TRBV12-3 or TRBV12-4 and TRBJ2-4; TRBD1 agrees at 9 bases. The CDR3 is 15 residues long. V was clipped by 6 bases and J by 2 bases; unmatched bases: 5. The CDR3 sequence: CASSAQGATKNIQYF. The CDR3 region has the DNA TGTGCCAGCAGCGCACAGGGGGCAACCAAAAACATTCAGTACTTC.

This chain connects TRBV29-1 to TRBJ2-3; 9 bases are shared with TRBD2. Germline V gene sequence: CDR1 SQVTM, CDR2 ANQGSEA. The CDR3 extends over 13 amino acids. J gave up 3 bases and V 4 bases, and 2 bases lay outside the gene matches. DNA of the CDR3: TGCAGCGTTGCCCTAGCGGGGACAGATACGCAGTATTTT. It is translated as CSVALAGTDTQYF.

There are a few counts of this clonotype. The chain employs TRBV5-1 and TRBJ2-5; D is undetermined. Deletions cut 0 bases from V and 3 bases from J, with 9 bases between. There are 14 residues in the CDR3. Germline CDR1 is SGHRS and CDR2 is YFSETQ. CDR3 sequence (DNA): TGCGCCAGCAGCTTGGAAATCGTTGAAGAGACCCAGTACTTC. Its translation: CASSLEIVEETQYF.

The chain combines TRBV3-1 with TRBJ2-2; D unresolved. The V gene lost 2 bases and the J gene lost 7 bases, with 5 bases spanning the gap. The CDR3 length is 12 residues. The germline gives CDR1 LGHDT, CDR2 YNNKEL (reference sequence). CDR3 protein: CASSQLNGELFF. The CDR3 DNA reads TGTGCCAGCAGCCAACTTAACGGGGAGCTGTTTTTT.

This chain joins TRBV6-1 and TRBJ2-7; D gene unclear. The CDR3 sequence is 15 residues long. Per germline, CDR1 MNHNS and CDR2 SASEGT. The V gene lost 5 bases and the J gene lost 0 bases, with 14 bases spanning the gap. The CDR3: CASSLGRPSSYEQYF. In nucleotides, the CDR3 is TGTGCCAGCAGTCTTGGACGTCCGAGCTCCTACGAGCAGTACTTC.

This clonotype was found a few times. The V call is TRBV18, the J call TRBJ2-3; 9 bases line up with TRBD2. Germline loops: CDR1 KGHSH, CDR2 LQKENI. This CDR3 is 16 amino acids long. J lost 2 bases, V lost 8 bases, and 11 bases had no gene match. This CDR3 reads CASQHGTSFSTDTQYF. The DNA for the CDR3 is TGTGCCAGCCAACACGGGACTAGCTTCTCCACAGATACGCAGTATTTT.

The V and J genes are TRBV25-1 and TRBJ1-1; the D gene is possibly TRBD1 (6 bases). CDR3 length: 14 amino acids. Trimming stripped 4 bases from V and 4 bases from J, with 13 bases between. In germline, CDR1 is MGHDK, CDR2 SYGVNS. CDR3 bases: TGTGCCAGCAGTGGTCCAGGGGTTTTCACTGAAGCTTTCTTT. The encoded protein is CASSGPGVFTEAFF.

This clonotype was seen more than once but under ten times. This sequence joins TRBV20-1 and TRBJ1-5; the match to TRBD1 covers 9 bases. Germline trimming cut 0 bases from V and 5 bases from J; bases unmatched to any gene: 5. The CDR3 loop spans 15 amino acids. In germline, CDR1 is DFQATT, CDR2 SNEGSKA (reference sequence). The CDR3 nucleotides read TGCAGTGCTAGAGACAGGACAGGGGTGGATCAGCCCCAGCATTTT. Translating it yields CSARDRTGVDQPQHF.

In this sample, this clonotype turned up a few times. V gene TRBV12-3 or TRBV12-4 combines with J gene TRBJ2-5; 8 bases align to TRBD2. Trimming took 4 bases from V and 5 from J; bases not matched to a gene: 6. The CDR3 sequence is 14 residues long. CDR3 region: CASSYGGAEETQYF. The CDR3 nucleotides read TGTGCCAGCAGTTACGGGGGGGCTGAGGAGACCCAGTACTTC.

The CDR3 reads CSASDRNTEAFF. The CDR3 nucleotides are TGCAGTGCTTCGGACAGGAACACTGAAGCTTTCTTT. This rearrangement joins TRBV20-1 to TRBJ1-1; possibly TRBD1 for D (6 bases). The V gene's germline CDR1 is DFQATT and CDR2 SNEGSKA (reference sequence). The germline V and J ends were trimmed by 5 bases and 1 base, with 8 bases remaining between them. The CDR3 runs 12 residues.